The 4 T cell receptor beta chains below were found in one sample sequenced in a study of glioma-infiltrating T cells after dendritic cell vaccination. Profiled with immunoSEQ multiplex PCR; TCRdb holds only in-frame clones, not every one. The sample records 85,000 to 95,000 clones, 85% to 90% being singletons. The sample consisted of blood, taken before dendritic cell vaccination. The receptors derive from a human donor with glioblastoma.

The CDR3 DNA follows: TGTGCCAGCAGCGGGGGACAGGGGGACCAGCCCCAGCATTTT. This gives the protein CASSGGQGDQPQHF. The chain employs TRBV28 and TRBJ1-5; 11 positions match TRBD1. Per the germline V gene, CDR1 is MDHEN and CDR2 is SYDVKM. This CDR3 is 14 amino acids long. With 6 bases clipped from V and 7 bases from J, the junction kept 5 bases outside the gene matches.

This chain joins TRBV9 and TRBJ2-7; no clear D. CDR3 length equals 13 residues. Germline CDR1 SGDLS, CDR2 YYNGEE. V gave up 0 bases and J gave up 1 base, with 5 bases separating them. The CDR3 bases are TGTGCCAGCAGCGTAGAATCATCCTACGAGCAGTACTTC. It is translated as CASSVESSYEQYF.

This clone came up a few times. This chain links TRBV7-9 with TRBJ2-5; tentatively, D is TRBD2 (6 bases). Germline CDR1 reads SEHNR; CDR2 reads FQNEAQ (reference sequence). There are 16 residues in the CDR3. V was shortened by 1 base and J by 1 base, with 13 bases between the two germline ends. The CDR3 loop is CASSLEGGTFQETQYF. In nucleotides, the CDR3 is TGTGCCAGCAGCTTAGAAGGAGGGACCTTCCAAGAGACCCAGTACTTC.

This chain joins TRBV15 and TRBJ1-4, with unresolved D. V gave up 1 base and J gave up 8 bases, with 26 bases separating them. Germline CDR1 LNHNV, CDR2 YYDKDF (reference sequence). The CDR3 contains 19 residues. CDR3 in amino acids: CATSRASGRYSAFYEKLFF. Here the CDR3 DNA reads TGTGCCACCAGCAGAGCGTCGGGGAGGTACTCGGCCTTTTACGAAAAACTGTTTTTT.